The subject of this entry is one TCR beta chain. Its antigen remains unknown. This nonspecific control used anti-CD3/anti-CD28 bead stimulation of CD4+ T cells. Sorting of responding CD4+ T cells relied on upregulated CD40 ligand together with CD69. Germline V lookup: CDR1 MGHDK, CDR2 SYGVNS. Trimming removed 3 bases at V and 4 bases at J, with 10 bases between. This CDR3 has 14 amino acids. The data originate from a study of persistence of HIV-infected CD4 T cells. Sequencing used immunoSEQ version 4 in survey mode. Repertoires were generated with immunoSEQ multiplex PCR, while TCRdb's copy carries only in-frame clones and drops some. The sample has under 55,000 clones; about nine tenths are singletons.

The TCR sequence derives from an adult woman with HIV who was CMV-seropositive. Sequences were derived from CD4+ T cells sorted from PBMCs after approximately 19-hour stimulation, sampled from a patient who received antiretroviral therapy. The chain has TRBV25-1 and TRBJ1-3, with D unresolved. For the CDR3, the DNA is TGTGCCAGCAGTGACTATACCTCAGGAAACACCATATATTTT. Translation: CASSDYTSGNTIYF.